Below are 22 T cell receptor beta chains sequenced from a single sample in a study of T cell responses to AZD1222 COVID-19 vaccine. The table came from immunoSEQ multiplex PCR; TCRdb's copy has only in-frame clones and leaves some out. The data show approximately 140,000 clones, about nine tenths seen once. The sequences come from peripheral blood, collected 28 days after the second AZD1222 dose. Receptor source: an adult who received the AZD1222 COVID-19 vaccine.

The genes are TRBV5-4 and TRBJ2-3; TRBD2 matches 13 bases. CDR3 size: 20 residues. In germline, CDR1 is SGHNT, CDR2 YYREEE (reference sequence). The J segment lost 0 bases and the V segment lost 3 bases, leaving 13 bases of the junction unmatched. The CDR3 DNA reads as TGTGCCAGCAGCTCGGGACCGGGACTAGCGGGACGAACTAGCACAGATACGCAGTATTTT. Translating gives CASSSGPGLAGRTSTDTQYF.

This clone occurred once. The rearrangement uses TRBV27 and TRBJ1-4; D not resolved. Trimming cost V 3 bases and J 0 bases, with 8 bases left between them. Germline CDR1 reads MNHEY; CDR2 reads SMNVEV (reference sequence). There are 15 residues in the CDR3. CDR3 loop: CASSLYSATNEKLFF. CDR3 nucleotide sequence: TGTGCCAGCAGTTTGTATTCAGCAACTAATGAAAAACTGTTTTTT.

The V call is TRBV27, the J call TRBJ2-1; 9 positions agree with TRBD2. The CDR3 is 16 amino acids. The V gene's germline CDR1 is MNHEY and CDR2 SMNVEV (reference sequence). The junction had 11 bases not matched to a gene; V was cut back by 6 bases and J by 5 bases. The CDR3 region is CASRIISGRINNEQFF. The CDR3 coding sequence is TGTGCCAGCAGGATAATTAGCGGGAGAATAAACAATGAGCAGTTCTTC.

The chain carries TRBV7-6 and TRBJ2-7; 11 positions match TRBD2. The germline gives CDR1 SGHVS, CDR2 FNYEAQ. J was trimmed by 2 bases and V by 0 bases; bases with no gene match: 3. This CDR3 region has 16 residues. The CDR3 region has the DNA TGTGCCAGCAGCTTAGCAGCTAGCGGGAGGACCTACGAGCAGTACTTC. Encoded protein: CASSLAASGRTYEQYF.

The chain recombines TRBV6-5 with TRBJ1-5; the D gene is possibly TRBD1 (6 bases). The germline V and J ends were trimmed by 5 bases and 6 bases, with 17 bases remaining between them. Germline CDR1 and CDR2: MNHEY and SVGAGI. The CDR3 extends over 15 amino acids. The CDR3 protein is CASSTTGGGGQPQHF. CDR3 DNA: TGTGCCAGCAGTACCACGGGGGGGGGCGGTCAGCCCCAGCATTTT.

The V call is TRBV2, the J call TRBJ1-5; D gene ambiguous. Germline V gene sequence: CDR1 SNHLY, CDR2 FYNNEI. The CDR3 extends over 14 amino acids. V lost 5 bases and J 2 bases, leaving 10 bases between the germline ends. CDR3 nucleotide sequence: TGTGCCAGCAGTCGTGGAGACGGCAATCAGCCCCAGCATTTT. It yields the protein CASSRGDGNQPQHF.

The rearrangement joins TRBV4-1 to TRBJ2-2; D is perhaps TRBD2 (5 bases). V was cut by 0 bases and J by 2 bases, with 10 bases left in between. The length of the CDR3 is 16 residues. Germline values: CDR1 MGHRA, CDR2 YSYEKL. This CDR3 is CASSQEEAVNTGELFF. The CDR3 bases are TGCGCCAGCAGCCAAGAGGAGGCCGTAAACACCGGGGAGCTGTTTTTT.

V gene TRBV6-5 combines with J gene TRBJ2-1; 8 nucleotides agree with TRBD1. CDR3 length: 15 amino acids. Germline-derived CDR1 and CDR2 are MNHEY and SVGAGI. The trim removed 5 bases at V and 0 bases at J, leaving 3 bases unmatched. This CDR3 reads CASSTTGGSYNEQFF. In DNA, the CDR3 is TGTGCCAGCAGTACAACAGGGGGCTCCTACAATGAGCAGTTCTTC.

The chain couples TRBV28 to TRBJ1-6; no clear D. Looked up from germline, CDR1 is MDHEN and CDR2 is SYDVKM. V lost 7 bases and J lost 8, with 9 bases in between. This CDR3 has 12 residues. The CDR3: CASTQTDSPLHF. The CDR3 nucleotides are TGTGCCAGCACCCAGACGGATTCACCCCTCCACTTT.

V gene TRBV21-1 combines with J gene TRBJ2-1; the table's D gene call, TRBD2, was not cross checked with the DNA. TRBV21-1 is assigned pseudogene status. CDR3 length: 13 amino acids. CDR3 sequence reads: CASSKGEAPEQFF. CDR3 nucleotide sequence: TGTGCCAGCAGCAAAGGGGAGGCCCCCGAGCAGTTCTTC.

The chain joins TRBV27 to TRBJ2-4, with D tentatively TRBD1 (6 bases). Germline CDR1 reads MNHEY; CDR2 reads SMNVEV (reference sequence). Trimming pared 3 bases from V and 0 bases from J, leaving 9 bases between. This CDR3 is 15 amino acids long. CDR3 nucleotides: TGTGCCAGCAGTTTGGGGGCACTAGCCAAAAACATTCAGTACTTC. Translation: CASSLGALAKNIQYF.

The rearrangement uses TRBV5-4 and TRBJ1-2, with 8 bases fitting TRBD1. The CDR3 contains 15 residues. The junction had 8 bases not matched to a gene; V was cut back by 0 bases and J by 7 bases. CDR1 and CDR2 from the germline V gene are SGHNT and YYREEE (reference sequence). CDR3 sequence: CASSLGADRARGYTF. The CDR3 DNA reads TGTGCCAGCAGCTTGGGGGCGGACAGGGCCCGTGGCTACACCTTC.

J is TRBJ2-7 and V is TRBV6-5, with TRBD2 matching over 11 bases. CDR1 is MNHEY, CDR2 SVGAGI, per germline. CDR3 size: 15 residues. V lost 9 bases, J lost 3 bases, and 10 bases stayed unmatched. CDR3 nucleotides: TGTGCCAGTGACCCTCTAGCGGGAGGCATCTACGAGCAGTACTTC. It translates to CASDPLAGGIYEQYF.

This chain links TRBV9 with TRBJ1-6, with unresolved D. This CDR3 comprises 15 residues. Germline V gene data show CDR1 as SGDLS and CDR2 as YYNGEE. The V gene lost 0 bases and the J gene lost 7 bases, with 11 bases spanning the gap. CDR3 sequence (DNA): TGTGCCAGCAGCGTAGGCGAGGCAGGCAATTCACCCCTCCACTTT. Translation: CASSVGEAGNSPLHF.

This chain joins TRBV6-1 and TRBJ2-1, with 16 nucleotides matching TRBD2. Trimming at V came to 4 bases and at J to 7 bases, leaving 4 bases not matched to a gene. This CDR3 is 16 amino acids long. Germline CDR1 reads MNHNS; CDR2 reads SASEGT. This CDR3 is CASSAGTSGRENEQFF. The DNA of the CDR3 is TGTGCCAGCAGTGCGGGGACTAGCGGGAGGGAAAATGAGCAGTTCTTC.

This sequence joins TRBV5-1 and TRBJ2-2; 12 nucleotides line up with TRBD1. Germline CDR1 and CDR2: SGHRS and YFSETQ. V lost 4 bases, J lost 9 bases, and 7 bases stayed unmatched. The CDR3 sequence is 15 residues long. The CDR3 DNA reads as TGCGCCAGCAGCGCTCCGGGACAGGGGGCGAGGGAGCTGTTTTTT. Translated, it gives CASSAPGQGARELFF.

V is TRBV10-1 and J is TRBJ2-7; D is possibly TRBD1 (5 bases). The germline CDR1 and CDR2 sequences are WNHNN and SYGVQD (reference sequence). V was clipped by 8 bases and J by 7 bases, with 18 bases between them. This CDR3 comprises 13 residues. Here the CDR3 DNA reads TGCGCCAGCTCCGGCCCCCAGGGAAGGGAGCAGTACTTC. As protein: CASSGPQGREQYF.

V and J are TRBV29-1 and TRBJ1-1; D unclear. This CDR3 spans 12 amino acids. The germline V gene has CDR1 SQVTM and CDR2 ANQGSEA. Trimming removed 4 bases from V and 0 bases from J, with 6 bases in between. DNA of the CDR3: TGCAGCGTTGGACACATGAACACTGAAGCTTTCTTT. The encoded protein is CSVGHMNTEAFF.

This clone was picked up one time. This sequence joins TRBV27 and TRBJ1-2; D gene ambiguous. The CDR3 sequence is 15 residues long. Germline V gene lookup returns CDR1 MNHEY and CDR2 SMNVEV (reference sequence). Between the trimmed V and J ends, which lost 7 bases and 3 bases, there was a span of 18 bases. The CDR3 sequence is CASTDTPESDYGYTF. In DNA, the CDR3 is TGTGCCAGCACAGATACCCCAGAATCTGACTATGGCTACACCTTC.

The genes are TRBV4-1 and TRBJ2-7; D not resolved. CDR1 is MGHRA, CDR2 YSYEKL, per germline. V lost 4 bases and J 5 bases, leaving 18 bases between the germline ends. The CDR3 sequence is 15 residues long. CDR3 sequence: CASSPGRPVSNEQYF. The CDR3 nucleotides are TGCGCCAGCAGCCCCGGACGTCCCGTCTCAAACGAGCAGTACTTC.

The chain couples TRBV6-2 or TRBV6-3 to TRBJ2-3; D tentatively reads TRBD1 or TRBD2 (5 bases each). This CDR3 has 16 amino acids. Trimming took off 2 bases at V and 0 bases at J, with 12 bases between the two ends. Germline CDR1 reads MNHEY; CDR2 reads SVGEGT. The CDR3 reads CASSYVRGVSTDTQYF. The CDR3 DNA sequence: TGTGCCAGCAGTTACGTGAGGGGTGTGAGCACAGATACGCAGTATTTT.

V and J are TRBV27 and TRBJ2-1, with D possibly matching TRBD2 (5 bases). Germline CDR1 is MNHEY and CDR2 is SMNVEV (reference sequence). The CDR3 runs 14 residues. Trimming stripped 3 bases from V and 10 bases from J, with 16 bases between. In DNA, the CDR3 is TGTGCCAGCAGTTTTAGCCGGGGATCGAAGGAGCAGTTCTTC. Its translation is CASSFSRGSKEQFF.